The present T cell receptor (beta chain) was sequenced within a study of T-cell reconstitution after alpha-beta-depleted transplantation in children. This clonotype was seen many times. The germline V gene encodes CDR1 SGHAT and CDR2 FQNNGV. Trimming took 3 bases from V and 3 from J, leaving 17 bases between them. CDR3 length: 16 amino acids. Unique molecular identifiers tagged the TCRbeta library. Using its own MiXCR run on the PCR reads, TCRdb lists one record per CDR3 protein. Here the sample spans 200,000 to 300,000 distinct CDR3 sequences, 12% being singletons. The specimen was PBMCs from the stem cell graft donor, collected from the stem cell graft. The clonotype originates from a human donor who donated a stem cell graft to a child with acute lymphoblastic leukemia. This chain connects TRBV11-2 to TRBJ1-1, with no clear D. The CDR3 here is CASSLIGRIEDTEAFF. DNA of the CDR3: TGTGCCAGCAGCTTGATCGGTCGCATAGAGGACACTGAAGCTTTCTTT.